This record looks at one T cell receptor (beta chain) sequence and its context. Its matching antigen is unknown. CDR1 SGHTA and CDR2 FQGNSA come from the germline V gene. J gave up 3 bases and V 5 bases, and 4 bases lay outside the gene matches. The CDR3 has 15 residues. Every single patient, without exception, relapsed after autologous stem cell transplantation, and brentuximab vedotin exposure varied. The patients, who had relapsed/refractory classical Hodgkin lymphoma, achieved best responses of complete response, partial response or progressive disease. This entry comes from a study of PD-1 blockade in classical Hodgkin lymphoma. Findings and limits, study-wide: TCR diversity at baseline was reported to be reduced in newly diagnosed patients relative to healthy donors.

The method was immunoSEQ multiplex PCR; TCRdb's version includes in-frame clones alone and lacks a portion of them. Counted here are under 100,000 clones, 75% to 90% occurring once; the ten biggest clones make up approximately 12%. Sequencing used peripheral blood mononuclear cells (PBMCs), obtained at baseline. This receptor was identified in a human donor with classical Hodgkin lymphoma. The chain carries TRBV7-2 and TRBJ2-2, with 9 bases fitting TRBD1. In DNA form, the CDR3 reads TGTGCCAGCAGCCGGGACAGGGTAGACACCGGGGAGCTGTTTTTT. Translating gives CASSRDRVDTGELFF.